The 4 T cell receptor beta chains listed next were all sequenced from one sample in a study of T cell changes during pregnancy in multiple sclerosis. The data were produced by immunoSEQ multiplex PCR, yet TCRdb's version contains in-frame clones alone and is incomplete. The data show roughly 68,000 clones, just over 90% seen once. Sequencing used peripheral blood, obtained in the second trimester of pregnancy. Receptors were obtained from a female donor in good health, enrolled as a control in a pregnancy study.

This clone was seen a handful of times. V usage is TRBV4-2 and J usage is TRBJ2-7; TRBD2 might be the D (5 bases). Germline V CDR1 and CDR2: LGHNA, YNFKEQ. The CDR3 spans 16 residues. The V and J ends lost 1 base and 0 bases respectively, with 13 bases between them. CDR3 DNA sequence: TGTGCCAGCAGCCAAGCCGAGACTACCCCCTCCTACGAGCAGTACTTC. Translating gives CASSQAETTPSYEQYF.

This chain connects TRBV12-5 to TRBJ2-1; maybe TRBD2 (6 bases). The CDR3 has 16 amino acids. V was clipped by 0 bases and J by 2 bases, with 11 bases between them. Germline CDR1 and CDR2: LGHNT and FRNRAP. The CDR3 here is CASGLVGGIAYNEQFF. The CDR3 nucleotides read TGTGCTAGTGGTTTGGTGGGGGGAATTGCCTACAATGAGCAGTTCTTC.

The chain recombines TRBV28 with TRBJ1-5; D is unclear. Germline V CDR1 and CDR2: MDHEN, SYDVKM. V was cut by 3 bases and J by 1 base, with 7 bases left in between. This CDR3 has 14 amino acids. CDR3 DNA sequence: TGTGCCAGCAGTTTTCCCGGGAGCAATCAGCCCCAGCATTTT. Protein sequence: CASSFPGSNQPQHF.

This chain links TRBV6-5 with TRBJ1-6, with a possible D match to TRBD1 (5 bases). The CDR3 extends over 16 amino acids. CDR1 and CDR2 from the germline V gene are MNHEY and SVGAGI. V lost 0 bases and J lost 9, with 15 bases in between. As DNA, the CDR3 is TGTGCCAGCAGTTACTCGGCCGGCCGTGGGGCTTCACCCCTCCACTTT. Protein sequence: CASSYSAGRGASPLHF.